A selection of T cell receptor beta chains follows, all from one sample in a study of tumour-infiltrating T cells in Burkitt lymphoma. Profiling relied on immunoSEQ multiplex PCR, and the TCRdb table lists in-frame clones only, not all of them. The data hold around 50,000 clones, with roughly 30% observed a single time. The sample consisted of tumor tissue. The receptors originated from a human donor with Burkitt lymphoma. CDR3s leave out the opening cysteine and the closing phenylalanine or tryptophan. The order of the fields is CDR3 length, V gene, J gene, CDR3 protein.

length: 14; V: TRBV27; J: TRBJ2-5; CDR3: ASSLEWASGAGTQY
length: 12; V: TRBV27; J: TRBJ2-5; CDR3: ASSSLPVQETQY
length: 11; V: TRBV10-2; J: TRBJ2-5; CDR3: ASRASMEETQY
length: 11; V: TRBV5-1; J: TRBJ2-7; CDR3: ASSFGTGYEQY
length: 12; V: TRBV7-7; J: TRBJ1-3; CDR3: ASSADGAGNTIY
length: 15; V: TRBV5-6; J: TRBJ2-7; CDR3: ASSPWSPGGASYEQY
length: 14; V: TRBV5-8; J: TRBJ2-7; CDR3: ASSQWGRQGSSEQY
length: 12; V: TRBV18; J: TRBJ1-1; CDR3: ASSPPTPNTEAF
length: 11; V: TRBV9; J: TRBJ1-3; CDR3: ASSQVPENTIY
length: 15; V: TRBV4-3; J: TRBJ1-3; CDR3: ASSQEIRTVSGNTIY
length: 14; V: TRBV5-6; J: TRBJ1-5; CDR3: ASSLGVGAGNQPQH
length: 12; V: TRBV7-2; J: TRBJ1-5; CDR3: ASSTGVPNQPQH
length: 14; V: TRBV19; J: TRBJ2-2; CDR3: ASRGERTSNTGELF
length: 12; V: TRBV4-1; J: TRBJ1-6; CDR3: ASSQEWGYSPLH
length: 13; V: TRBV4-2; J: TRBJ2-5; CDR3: ASSHGTGLQETQY
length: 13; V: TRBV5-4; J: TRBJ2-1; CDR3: ASSLDRGTYNEQF
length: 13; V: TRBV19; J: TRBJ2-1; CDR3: ASSIGLADYNEQF
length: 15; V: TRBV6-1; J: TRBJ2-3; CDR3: ASSVMSSGGARDTQY
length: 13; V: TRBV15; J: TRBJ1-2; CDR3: ATSMLEQENYGYT
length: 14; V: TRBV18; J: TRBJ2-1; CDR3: ASSQSRGGSYNEQF
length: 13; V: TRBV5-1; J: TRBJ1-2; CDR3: ASSLTSGRNYGYT
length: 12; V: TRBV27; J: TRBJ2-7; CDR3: ASSLSSNLNEQY
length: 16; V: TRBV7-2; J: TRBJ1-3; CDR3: ASSLLAGTGYSGNTIY
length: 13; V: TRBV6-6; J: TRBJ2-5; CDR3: ASSYGNRGRETQY
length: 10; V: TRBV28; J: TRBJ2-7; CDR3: ASRPTGADQY
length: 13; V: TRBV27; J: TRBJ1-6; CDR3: ASSFGRGLYSPLH
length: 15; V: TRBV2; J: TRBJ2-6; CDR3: ASSESDRGAGANVLT
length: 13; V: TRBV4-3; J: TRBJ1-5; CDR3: ASSQDVVGDQPQH
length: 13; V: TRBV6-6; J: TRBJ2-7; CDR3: ASSYLGQGTHEQY
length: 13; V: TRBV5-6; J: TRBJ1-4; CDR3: ASSWKTGTHEKLF
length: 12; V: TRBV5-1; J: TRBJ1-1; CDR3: ASSFRGHDTEAF
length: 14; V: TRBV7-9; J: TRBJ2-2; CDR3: ASSPKLADNTGELF
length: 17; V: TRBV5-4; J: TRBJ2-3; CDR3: ASSLDDLIIPSPADTQY
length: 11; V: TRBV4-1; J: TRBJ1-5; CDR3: ASSPWADQPQH
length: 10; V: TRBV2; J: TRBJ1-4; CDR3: ASRVFREKLF
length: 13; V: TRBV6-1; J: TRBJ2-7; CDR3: ASREWDGSSYEQY
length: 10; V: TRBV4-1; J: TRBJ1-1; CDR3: ASSQVNTEAF
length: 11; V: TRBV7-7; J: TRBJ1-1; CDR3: ASSLGENTEAF
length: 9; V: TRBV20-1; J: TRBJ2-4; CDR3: SARWGNIQY
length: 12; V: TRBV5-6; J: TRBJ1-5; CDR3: ASSLGRGLEPQH
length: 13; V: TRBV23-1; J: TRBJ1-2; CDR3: ASSQWEGANYGYT
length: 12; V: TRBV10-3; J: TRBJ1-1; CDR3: AIGTGTRNTEAF
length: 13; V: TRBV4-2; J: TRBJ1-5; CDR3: ASSQDWDGEQPQH
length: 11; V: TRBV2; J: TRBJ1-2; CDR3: ASSVRGLAGYT
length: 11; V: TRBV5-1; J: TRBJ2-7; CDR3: ASSSGTGSGQY
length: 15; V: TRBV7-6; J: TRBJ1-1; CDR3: ASSSLPGRGLYTEAF
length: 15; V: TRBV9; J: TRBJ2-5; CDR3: ASSVAGLAGGKETQY
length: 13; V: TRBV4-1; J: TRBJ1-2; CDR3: ASSQGPTEYYGYT
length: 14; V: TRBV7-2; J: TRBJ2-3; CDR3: ASSPGRARSTDTQY
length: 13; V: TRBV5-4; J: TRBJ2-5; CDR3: ASSFSGGAYETQY
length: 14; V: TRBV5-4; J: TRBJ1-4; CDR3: ASSGSGGATNEKLF
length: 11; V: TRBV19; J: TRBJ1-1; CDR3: ASRDKSNTEAF
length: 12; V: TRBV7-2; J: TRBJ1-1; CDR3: ASSWGGVNTEAF
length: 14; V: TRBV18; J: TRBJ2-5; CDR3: ASSAQVFYRGETQY
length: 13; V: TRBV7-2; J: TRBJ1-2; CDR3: ASSPITAPNYGYT
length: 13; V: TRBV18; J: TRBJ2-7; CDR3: ASSPTGTLSYEQY
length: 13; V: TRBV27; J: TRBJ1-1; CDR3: ASRRGTGGDTEAF
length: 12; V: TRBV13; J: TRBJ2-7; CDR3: ASSPQDRLYEQY
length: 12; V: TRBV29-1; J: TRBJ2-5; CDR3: SVYGQGGKETQY
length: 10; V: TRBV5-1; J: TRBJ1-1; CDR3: ASRATGSEAF